This T cell receptor (beta chain) stems from a study of cytomegalovirus exposure and HLA in healthy donors. Study results and limitations: Evidence from a later analysis indicated that most CMV-associated TCR beta chains looked HLA-restricted. The authors judged a highly shared variant cluster likely a sequencing artifact. Later analysis indicated greater clonal expansion among HLA-associated TCR beta chains than among equally common other chains.

Primers: 60 Vbeta forward and 13 Jbeta reverse. The data were produced by immunoSEQ multiplex PCR, yet TCRdb's version contains in-frame clones alone and is incomplete. In the table there are 120,000 or so clones, around 73% of which are singletons. To note about this clone: No antigen is known for it.

There are 11 residues in the CDR3. V was shortened by 5 bases and J by 11 bases, with 10 bases between the two germline ends. Germline CDR1 MNHEY, CDR2 SVGAGI. V and J are TRBV6-5 and TRBJ1-3, with a weak D call TRBD1 (6 bases). The TCR was taken from a man between 25 and 39 years old in good health and CMV-seropositive. Sequenced sample: PBMCs. The CDR3 DNA sequence: TGTGCCAGCAGTGCTGGGGGCGCCATATATTTT. The encoded protein is CASSAGGAIYF.